The entry below gives a single T cell receptor (beta chain) sequence along with its context. The record originates from a study of blood T cells in healthy people across ages. The authors ran a second PCR of about 7 to 11 cycles using a sample-barcoded 5' primer and a J-beta primer mix. MiXCR, run by TCRdb on the 5' RACE reads, gives a single entry per CDR3 protein. The data contain 1.5 million to 2 million distinct CDR3 sequences, about two fifths of them seen just once; the ten biggest clones take up under 25%. The CDR3 is 12 residues long. Per the germline V gene, CDR1 is SGHDT and CDR2 is YYEEEE.

The rearrangement joins TRBV5-6 to TRBJ2-4; D unresolved. The DNA end is a closer match to TRBJ2-7, so the J assignment may be wrong. Sequencing was carried out using blood. The clonotype was recovered from a human donor in good health. Written as DNA, the CDR3 is TGTGCCAGCAGCTTGTACCTGGCCGAGCAGTACTTC. Amino acids: CASSLYLAEQYF.